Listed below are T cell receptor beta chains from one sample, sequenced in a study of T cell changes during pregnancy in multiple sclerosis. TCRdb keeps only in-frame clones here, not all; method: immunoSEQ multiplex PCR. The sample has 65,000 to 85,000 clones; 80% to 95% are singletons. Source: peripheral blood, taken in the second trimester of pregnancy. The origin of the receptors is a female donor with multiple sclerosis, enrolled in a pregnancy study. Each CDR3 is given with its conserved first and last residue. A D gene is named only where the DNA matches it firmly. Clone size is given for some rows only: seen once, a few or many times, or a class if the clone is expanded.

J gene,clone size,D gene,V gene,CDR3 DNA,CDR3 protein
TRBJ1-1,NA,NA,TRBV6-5,TGTGCCAGCAGTTACTCGTCCTACCCCGGGACAACGGCTTTCTTT,CASSYSSYPGTTAFF
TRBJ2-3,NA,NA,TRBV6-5,TGTGCCAGCAGCACCAAGCGGGGCACAGATACGCAGTATTTT,CASSTKRGTDTQYF
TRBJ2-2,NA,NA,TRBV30,TGTGCCTGGGCCCACATTACACGAATGGCCGGGGAGCTGTTTTTT,CAWAHITRMAGELFF
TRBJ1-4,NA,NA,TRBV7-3,TGTGCCAGCAGCCCCTCGGGGGGAGGGGAAAAACTGTTTTTT,CASSPSGGGEKLFF
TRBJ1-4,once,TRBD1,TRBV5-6,TGTGCCAGCAGCGCCCCCGGGACAGCAGGCGAAAAACTGTTTTTT,CASSAPGTAGEKLFF
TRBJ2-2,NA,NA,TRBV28,TGTGCCAGCAGCCCGGGGGGCCCGAACACCGGGGAGCTGTTTTTT,CASSPGGPNTGELFF
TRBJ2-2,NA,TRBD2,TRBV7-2,TGTGCCAGCAGCTCCCGGACTAGCGGGGGGGGTGGGGAGCTGTTTTTT,CASSSRTSGGGGELFF
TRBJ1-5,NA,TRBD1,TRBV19,TGTGCCAGTAGTTTCCGCACCTTGACAGGGAGCAATCAGCCCCAGCATTTT,CASSFRTLTGSNQPQHF
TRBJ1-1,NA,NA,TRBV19,TGTGCCAGTAGTGAGGGAGGAACTGAAGCTTTCTTT,CASSEGGTEAFF
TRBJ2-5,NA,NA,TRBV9,TGTGCCAGCAGTCGCGTTGAGGAGACCCAGTACTTC,CASSRVEETQYF
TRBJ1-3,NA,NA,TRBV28,TGTGCCAGCAGTTTACGACAAAAATCCTCTGGAAACACCATATATTTT,CASSLRQKSSGNTIYF
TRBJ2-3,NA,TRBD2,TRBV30,TGTGCCTGGAGTGGACTAGCGGGAGATACGCAGTATTTT,CAWSGLAGDTQYF
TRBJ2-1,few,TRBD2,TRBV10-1,TGCGCCAGCCAAGGGACTAGCGGGAGCTACAATGAGCAGTTCTTC,CASQGTSGSYNEQFF
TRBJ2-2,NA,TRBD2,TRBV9,TGTGCCAGCAGCGTGGGACTAGCGGGAAACACCGGGGAGCTGTTTTTT,CASSVGLAGNTGELFF
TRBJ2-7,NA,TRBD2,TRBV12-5,TGTGCTAGTGGTTTGGTACGCCGCTCCGGGACTAGTTTCGAGCAGTACTTC,CASGLVRRSGTSFEQYF
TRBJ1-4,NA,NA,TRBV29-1,TGCAGCGTTGCTCTGTATCCAACTAATGAAAAACTGTTTTTT,CSVALYPTNEKLFF
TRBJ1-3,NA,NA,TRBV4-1,TGCGCCAGCAGCCAAGATCGACAGCCTGGAAACACCATATATTTT,CASSQDRQPGNTIYF
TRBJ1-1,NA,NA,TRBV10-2,TGCGCCAGCAATTCGAGTCCGGGCACTGAAGCTTTCTTT,CASNSSPGTEAFF
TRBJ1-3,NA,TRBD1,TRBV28,TGTGCCAGCAGTGGGACAGCCGGAAACACCATATATTTT,CASSGTAGNTIYF
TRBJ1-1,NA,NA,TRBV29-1,TGCAGCGTTGAAGATCTTACGAGGGTGAACACTGAAGCTTTCTTT,CSVEDLTRVNTEAFF
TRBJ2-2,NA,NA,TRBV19,TGTGCCAGTACCCCCCCTGGGGGGACGGCCACCGGGGAGCTGTTTTTT,CASTPPGGTATGELFF
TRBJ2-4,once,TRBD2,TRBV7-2,TGTGCCAGCAGCTTTAGGACTAGCTCTGACATTCAGTACTTC,CASSFRTSSDIQYF
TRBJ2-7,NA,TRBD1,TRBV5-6,TGTGCCAGCAGCTTGGGACCGGGACAGGGACACGAGCAGTACTTC,CASSLGPGQGHEQYF
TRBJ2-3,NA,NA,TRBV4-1,TGCGCCAGCAGCCAAACGGGGATCACAGATACGCAGTATTTT,CASSQTGITDTQYF
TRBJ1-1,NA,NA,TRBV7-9,TGTGCCAGCAGCCTTATGAACACTGAAGCTTTCTTT,CASSLMNTEAFF
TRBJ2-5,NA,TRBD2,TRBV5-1,TGCGCCAGCAGCAGAACGTGGGGGGGTCAAGAGACCCAGTACTTC,CASSRTWGGQETQYF
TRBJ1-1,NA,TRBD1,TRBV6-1,TGTGCCAGCAGTGGAATTACAGGGGTGAACACTGAAGCTTTCTTT,CASSGITGVNTEAFF
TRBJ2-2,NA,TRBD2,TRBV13,TGTGCCAGCAGCCCCATAGCGGGAGGGGAGGCCGGGGAGCTGTTTTTT,CASSPIAGGEAGELFF
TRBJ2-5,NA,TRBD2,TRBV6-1,TGTGCCAGCATACCTAGCGGGCAAGAGACCCAGTACTTC,CASIPSGQETQYF
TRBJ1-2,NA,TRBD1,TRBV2,TGTGCCAGCAACCGGGACAGCCCGACCCTGAGGTATGGCTACACCTTC,CASNRDSPTLRYGYTF